The 11 T cell receptor beta chains below were found in one sample sequenced in a study of neurological immune-mediated disorders. TCRdb redid the calling of the 5' RACE reads with MiXCR, one entry per CDR3 protein. In the table there are tens of thousands of distinct CDR3 sequences, approximately 10% of which are singletons. Sequenced sample: PBMCs. Every receptor here comes from a man between 40 and 49 years old in good health.

At least ten counts were recorded for this clonotype. This chain connects TRBV7-2 to TRBJ2-7, with D hard to call. V lost 4 bases, J lost 6 bases, and 13 bases lay in between. CDR3 length: 13 amino acids. Germline V gives CDR1 SGHTA, CDR2 FQGNSA. The CDR3 nucleotides read TGTGCCAGCAGCTATACAAGGGTCTCCGAGCAGTACTTC. It is translated as CASSYTRVSEQYF.

This clonotype occurred many times. The rearrangement joins TRBV12-3 or TRBV12-4 to TRBJ2-7; the D gene is possibly TRBD1 (6 bases). The CDR3 loop spans 12 amino acids. Between the trimmed V and J ends, which lost 5 bases and 8 bases, there was a span of 13 bases. The CDR3 nucleotides read TGTGCCAGCAGTCACACAGGGATCCAGCAGTACTTC. Translating it yields CASSHTGIQQYF.

There are many counts of this clonotype. V usage is TRBV7-3 and J usage is TRBJ2-7, with D perhaps TRBD2 (6 bases). Germline-derived CDR1 and CDR2 are SGHTA and FQGTGA. The CDR3 extends over 11 amino acids. V shed 10 bases and J shed 9 bases, with 16 bases lying between them. In DNA, the CDR3 is TGTGCCACCCTTCGGGAGACGGGGCAGTACTTC. Translating it yields CATLRETGQYF. The complete variable domain, with remaining parts taken from reference TRBV7-3 and TRBJ2-7, reads GAGVSQTPSNKVTEKGKYVELRCDPISGHTALYWYRQSLGQGPEFLIYFQGTGAADDSGLPNDRFFAVRPEGSVSTLKIQRTERGDSAVYLCATLRETGQYFGPGTRLTVT.

This clonotype was recorded many times. The V call is TRBV9, the J call TRBJ2-5, with D possibly called TRBD1 or TRBD2 (5 bases each). Trimming took 4 bases from V and 2 from J, leaving 18 bases between them. From germline, CDR1 is SGDLS and CDR2 YYNGEE. The CDR3 has 16 amino acids. Here the CDR3 reads CASSSDRGTIQETQYF. The CDR3 nucleotides read TGTGCCAGCAGCTCAGACCGGGGCACGATTCAAGAGACCCAGTACTTC.

The chain carries TRBV7-9 and TRBJ2-7; D call uncertain. The CDR3 is made up of 11 amino acids. Trimming shortened V by 5 bases and J by 10 bases, and 12 bases separated the two germline ends. Germline values: CDR1 SEHNR, CDR2 FQNEAQ (reference sequence). CDR3 nucleotide sequence: TGTGCCAGCAGCCTGTCCGGGTGCCAGTACTTC. Encoded protein: CASSLSGCQYF.

This clonotype was recorded at least ten times. The chain combines TRBV7-2 with TRBJ2-7; D is unresolved. V gave up 1 base and J gave up 0 bases, with 7 bases separating them. Germline values: CDR1 SGHTA, CDR2 FQGNSA. CDR3 length: 14 residues. The CDR3, as DNA: TGTGCCAGCAGCTTAGACCCTTCCTCCTACGAGCAGTACTTC. Protein sequence: CASSLDPSSYEQYF.

This clonotype was recorded many times. CDR3 in amino acids: CASTLLAADTQYF. CDR3 in DNA: TGTGCCAGCACTCTTCTAGCGGCAGATACGCAGTATTTT. The chain carries TRBV12-3 or TRBV12-4 and TRBJ2-3; TRBD2 matches at 7 bases. With V trimmed by 7 bases and J by 4 bases, 5 bases remained unmatched. The CDR3 is made up of 13 amino acids.

This chain joins TRBV5-6 and TRBJ2-7; 9 nucleotides line up with TRBD1. In germline, CDR1 is SGHDT, CDR2 YYEEEE. The CDR3 is 16 amino acids. V gave up 6 bases and J gave up 5 bases; unmatched junction bases: 15. The CDR3 is CASTTGQGFVNDEQYF. As DNA, the CDR3 is TGTGCCAGCACCACGGGACAGGGCTTTGTGAACGACGAGCAGTACTTC.

This clonotype was picked up many times. The rearrangement uses TRBV9 and TRBJ2-1; D remains unclear. Deletions cut 0 bases from V and 8 bases from J, with 15 bases between. The V gene's germline CDR1 is SGDLS and CDR2 YYNGEE. This CDR3 is 15 amino acids long. The CDR3 region is CASSVAGLEFDEQFF. Here the CDR3 DNA reads TGTGCCAGCAGCGTAGCCGGTCTAGAGTTCGATGAGCAGTTCTTC.

This clonotype has at least ten counts. The rearrangement uses TRBV19 and TRBJ1-1; possible D gene TRBD1, 5 bases. V lost 4 bases to trimming and J lost 2 bases, with 14 bases between them. This CDR3 is 15 amino acids long. Germline CDR1 is LNHDA and CDR2 is SQIVND (reference sequence). DNA for the CDR3: TGTGCCAGTAGTACTCCCGGGACGGTTAACACTGAAGCTTTCTTT. Translation: CASSTPGTVNTEAFF.

The sample holds many counts of this clonotype. The chain employs TRBV4-2 and TRBJ2-1, with a possible D match to TRBD1 (6 bases). Germline CDR1 is LGHNA and CDR2 is YNFKEQ. The CDR3 sequence is 13 residues long. Trimming took 0 bases from V and 10 from J, leaving 10 bases between them. The CDR3, as DNA: TGTGCCAGCAGCCAAGAGAGAAGGGGGGAGCAGTTCTTC. Protein: CASSQERRGEQFF.